This TCR beta chain was identified during a study of technical replicates of blood from a handful of donors. In germline, CDR1 is SNHLY, CDR2 FYNNEI. The CDR3 runs to 11 residues. Trimming took off 6 bases at V and 7 bases at J, with 9 bases between the two ends. Here immunoSEQ multiplex PCR was the method, and the copy in TCRdb shows in-frame clones only, minus some. The data contain more than 55,000 clones, roughly nine tenths of them seen just once; the ten biggest clones take up roughly 5%. The sample taken for sequencing was PBMCs. The TCR sequence derives from a human donor in good health. Some clones in this sample may be carry-over from other donors' samples. J is TRBJ1-1 and V is TRBV2; D is possibly TRBD1 (6 bases). The CDR3 region is CASSGQIEAFF. In DNA, the CDR3 is TGTGCCAGCAGCGGACAGATTGAAGCTTTCTTT.